Listed below are T cell receptor beta chains from one sample, sequenced in a study of cytomegalovirus exposure and HLA in healthy donors. TCRdb keeps only in-frame clones here, not all; method: immunoSEQ multiplex PCR. The data show under 150,000 clones, roughly nine tenths seen once. Sequenced input: PBMCs. The receptor set was obtained from a man aged 18 to 30 in good health and CMV-seronegative. The CDR3 runs from the conserved cysteine through the conserved F or W. D genes are given only for firm matches. Part of the rows lack a size; the others show once, few, many or a class for expanded clones.

>-|TRBJ2-7|TRBV6-6|-
TGTGCCAGCAGTTACGAACAGGGTCATAGTTACGAGCAGTACTTC
CASSYEQGHSYEQYF
>TRBD1|TRBJ2-2|TRBV6-5|-
TGTGCCAGCAGGGACAGGTTCCGCGGGGAGCTGTTTTTT
CASRDRFRGELFF
>TRBD1|TRBJ1-2|TRBV14|-
TGTGCCAGCAGCCGCGTAGGACAGGAGAACTATGGCTACACCTTC
CASSRVGQENYGYTF
>-|TRBJ1-6|TRBV29-1|-
TGCAGCGTAGCATTCACCCCCGATTCACCCCTCCACTTT
CSVAFTPDSPLHF
>-|TRBJ2-7|TRBV9|-
TGTGCCAGCAGCCCCCGTGGGACTGGGGACGAGCAGTACTTC
CASSPRGTGDEQYF
>TRBD2|TRBJ2-1|TRBV6-5|-
TGTGCCAGCAGTTACGCCGGGACTAGTTTCGATGAGCAGTTCTTC
CASSYAGTSFDEQFF
>-|TRBJ1-2|TRBV28|-
TGTGCCACCGGGGGGGGGCTCTATGGCTACACCTTC
CATGGGLYGYTF
>TRBD2|TRBJ2-1|TRBV5-1|-
TGCGCCAGCAGCCCCGGGACTAGCGGGAACCCCTATGAGCAGTTCTTC
CASSPGTSGNPYEQFF
>TRBD1|TRBJ2-1|TRBV7-3|once
TGTGCCAGCAGCAGCATCCGAGGGGGCGCCTCCTACAATGAGCAGTTCTTC
CASSSIRGGASYNEQFF
>-|TRBJ2-3|TRBV5-4|-
TGTGCCAGCAGCTTGATCTCCAGTCCCAAAGATACGCAGTATTTT
CASSLISSPKDTQYF
>-|TRBJ2-2|TRBV10-3|-
TGTGCCATCAGCGAAGGACAGCTCCGGAACACCGGGGAGCTGTTTTTT
CAISEGQLRNTGELFF
>-|TRBJ1-1|TRBV11-1|-
TGTGCCAGCAGCTTGGGCCTGAACACTGAAGCTTTCTTT
CASSLGLNTEAFF
>TRBD2|TRBJ2-2|TRBV11-3|-
TGTGCCAGCAGTCTGGGAGCGGGAGGCGCCACCGGGGAGCTGTTTTTT
CASSLGAGGATGELFF
>-|TRBJ1-5|TRBV7-9|-
TGTGCCAGCAGCTCCCCCGGGGAGAGTGGGCCCCAGCATTTT
CASSSPGESGPQHF
>TRBD1|TRBJ1-5|TRBV7-2|-
TGTGCCAGCAGCTTAAGCAGGGGGAATCAGCCCCAGCATTTT
CASSLSRGNQPQHF
>TRBD1|TRBJ2-7|TRBV19|-
TGTGCCAGTAGTCCGGACAGGACGTCCTACGAGCAGTACTTC
CASSPDRTSYEQYF
>-|TRBJ2-5|TRBV18|-
TGTGCCAGCTCACCCAAAGAGACCCAGTACTTC
CASSPKETQYF
>TRBD1|TRBJ2-7|TRBV10-2|-
TGCGCCAGCACCACAGGGGGGAACTACGAGCAGTACTTC
CASTTGGNYEQYF
>-|TRBJ2-5|TRBV6-5|-
TGTGCCAGCAGTTACTCCGGGACTGGGAGACAAGAGACCCAGTACTTC
CASSYSGTGRQETQYF
>-|TRBJ2-7|TRBV5-1|-
TGCGCCAGCAGCTTGGCATCGGGTACCTACGAGCAGTACTTC
CASSLASGTYEQYF
>TRBD1|TRBJ1-5|TRBV6-6|-
TGTGCCAGCGGGCAGGGACAGAATAGCAATCAGCCCCAGCATTTT
CASGQGQNSNQPQHF
>TRBD2|TRBJ2-3|TRBV19|-
TGTGCCAGTAGTATAGGACTAGCAACGGATACGCAGTATTTT
CASSIGLATDTQYF
>-|TRBJ2-6|TRBV2|-
TGTGCCAGCAGTGGGGGCGGTGGGGCCAACGTCCTGACTTTC
CASSGGGGANVLTF
>-|TRBJ2-5|TRBV19|-
TGTGCCAGTAGTAGACGGGGTCTCGGGGAGACCCAGTACTTC
CASSRRGLGETQYF
>TRBD2|TRBJ2-7|TRBV7-3|-
TGTGCCAGCAGCTCCCGACTAGCGGGGGAATTATACGAGCAGTACTTC
CASSSRLAGELYEQYF
>-|TRBJ2-5|TRBV5-1|-
TGCGCCAGCAGCTTGGGAAGGGTTGGAGGGACCCAGTACTTC
CASSLGRVGGTQYF
>-|TRBJ1-2|TRBV5-4|-
TGTGCCAGCGGCTTGACGGGTGGCTACACCTTC
CASGLTGGYTF
>-|TRBJ1-1|TRBV18|-
TGTGCCAGCTCGGACAGTAAGAACACTGAAGCTTTCTTT
CASSDSKNTEAFF
>-|TRBJ1-5|TRBV19|-
TGTGCCAGTAGTCCGGTGAATGGCAATCAGCCCCAGCATTTT
CASSPVNGNQPQHF
>TRBD2|TRBJ2-5|TRBV5-1|-
TGCGCCAGCAGCTCCACTAGCGGGGGCCAAGAGACCCAGTACTTC
CASSSTSGGQETQYF
>-|TRBJ1-1|TRBV5-4|-
TGTGCCAGCAGCCCCCGCGGGGGGCGGTTTGACACTGAAGCTTTCTTT
CASSPRGGRFDTEAFF
>-|TRBJ2-7|TRBV6-5|few
TGTGCCAGCGGCTTCGGACAACCTCCCTACGAGCAGTACTTC
CASGFGQPPYEQYF
>TRBD2|TRBJ2-1|TRBV7-3|-
TGTGCCAGCAGCACTGCGGGGGGGCCGTCTGAGCAGTTCTTC
CASSTAGGPSEQFF
>-|TRBJ1-2|TRBV5-4|once
TGTGCCAGCAGCTTGGAACCGGGAGACTATGGCTACACCTTC
CASSLEPGDYGYTF
>TRBD1|TRBJ2-3|TRBV9|-
TGTGCCAGCAGCAACGGACAGGGACACACAGATACGCAGTATTTT
CASSNGQGHTDTQYF
>-|TRBJ2-4|TRBV27|-
TGTGCCAGCAGTCCTCCGGGACACTCAGCCGGGAACATTCAGTACTTC
CASSPPGHSAGNIQYF
>TRBD1|TRBJ1-1|TRBV5-1|-
TGCGCCAGCAGCGTTGGGACAGGGGTCCTGAACACTGAAGCTTTCTTT
CASSVGTGVLNTEAFF
>-|TRBJ2-1|TRBV9|few
TGTGCCAGCAGCGTAGTTGGCAGCAATGAGCAGTTCTTC
CASSVVGSNEQFF
>TRBD2|TRBJ2-3|TRBV19|-
TGTGCCAGTAGTACAGGACTAGCGGGCACAGATACGCAGTATTTT
CASSTGLAGTDTQYF
>TRBD1|TRBJ1-1|TRBV6-1|-
TGTGCCAGCAGTGGCAGGGGGCTGAACACTGAAGCTTTCTTT
CASSGRGLNTEAFF
>TRBD2|TRBJ2-1|TRBV5-4|-
TGTGCCAGCAGCCCGAGTCGCGGGGGGACATACAATGAGCAGTTCTTC
CASSPSRGGTYNEQFF
>-|TRBJ1-3|TRBV5-6|few
TGTGCCAGCGCAGGGCCTGGAAACACCATATATTTT
CASAGPGNTIYF
>TRBD2|TRBJ2-3|TRBV4-3|-
TGCGCCAGCAGCCAAGGTATAACTAGCGGGAGGGCCCAGACGCCAGATACGCAGTATTTT
CASSQGITSGRAQTPDTQYF
>-|TRBJ2-5|TRBV12-5|-
TGTGCTAGTGCCCTCCTCGAAGAGACCCAGTACTTC
CASALLEETQYF
>TRBD2|TRBJ2-5|TRBV7-3|-
TGTGCCAGCAGCCTAGGGCCTAGCGGGGAGCGTCAGGGGGAGACCCAGTACTTC
CASSLGPSGERQGETQYF
>TRBD2|TRBJ2-1|TRBV15|-
TGTGCCACCAGCGGGTTGGGACTAGCGGGCAACAATGAGCAGTTCTTC
CATSGLGLAGNNEQFF
>TRBD1|TRBJ1-2|TRBV19|-
TGTGCCAGTAGTATAAGCTTCAGGGGGGATAACTATGGCTACACCTTC
CASSISFRGDNYGYTF
>TRBD2|TRBJ2-3|TRBV7-2|-
TGTGCCAGCAGCTTAGCGGGAGGGCCCCCAGATACGCAGTATTTT
CASSLAGGPPDTQYF
>-|TRBJ2-1|TRBV7-9|-
TGTGCCAGCAGCCAACAAGACTACACTCCGAGCTCCTACAATGAGCAGTTCTTC
CASSQQDYTPSSYNEQFF
>TRBD1|TRBJ1-4|TRBV27|once
TGTGCCAGCAGAAGACAGGGGGTTGGAACTAATGAAAAACTGTTTTTT
CASRRQGVGTNEKLFF
>-|TRBJ1-1|TRBV6-1|few
TGTGCCAGCAGTGCCTGGGGCGCACCCATGAACACTGAAGCTTTCTTT
CASSAWGAPMNTEAFF
>TRBD2|TRBJ2-5|TRBV6-6|-
TGTGCCAGCAGTTACACTAGCGGGAGGGCCGGAGAGACCCAGTACTTC
CASSYTSGRAGETQYF